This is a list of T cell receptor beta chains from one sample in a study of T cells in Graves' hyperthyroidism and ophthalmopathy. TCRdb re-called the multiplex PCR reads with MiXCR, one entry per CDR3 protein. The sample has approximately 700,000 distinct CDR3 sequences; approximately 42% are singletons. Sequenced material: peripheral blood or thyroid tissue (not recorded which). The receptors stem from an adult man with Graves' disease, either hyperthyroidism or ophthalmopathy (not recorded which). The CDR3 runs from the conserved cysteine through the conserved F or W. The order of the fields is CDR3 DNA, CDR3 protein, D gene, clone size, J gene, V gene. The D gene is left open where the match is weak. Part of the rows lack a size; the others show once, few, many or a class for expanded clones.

CDR3 DNA: TGTGCCAGCAGTGAACTGGACGGACGAAATGAAAAACTGTTTTTT
CDR3 protein: CASSELDGRNEKLFF
D gene: -
clone size: many
J gene: TRBJ1-4
V gene: TRBV6-5

CDR3 DNA: TGTGCCAGCAGCTTCGGTTGGGGGGACTACGAGCAGTACTTC
CDR3 protein: CASSFGWGDYEQYF
D gene: -
clone size: -
J gene: TRBJ2-7
V gene: TRBV7-9

CDR3 DNA: TGTGCCAGCAAGCACAGGGTGAACACCGGGGAGCTGTTTTTT
CDR3 protein: CASKHRVNTGELFF
D gene: -
clone size: few
J gene: TRBJ2-2
V gene: TRBV7-9

CDR3 DNA: TGTGCCAGTAGTCCCCTCCGGGACGGCTCCTACGAGCAGTACTTC
CDR3 protein: CASSPLRDGSYEQYF
D gene: -
clone size: -
J gene: TRBJ2-7
V gene: TRBV19

CDR3 DNA: TGTGCCATCAGCTCCCGGGGGGCGGGTTTGGAAAAACTGTTTTTT
CDR3 protein: CAISSRGAGLEKLFF
D gene: -
clone size: -
J gene: TRBJ1-4
V gene: TRBV10-3

CDR3 DNA: TGTGCCAGCAGCCCACAAAGCGTTGGGGAGACCCAGTACTTC
CDR3 protein: CASSPQSVGETQYF
D gene: -
clone size: many
J gene: TRBJ2-5
V gene: TRBV6-6

CDR3 DNA: TGCGCCAGCTCCGACACGCCGGGGGAAAAACTGTTTTTT
CDR3 protein: CASSDTPGEKLFF
D gene: -
clone size: few
J gene: TRBJ1-4
V gene: TRBV5-1

CDR3 DNA: TGTGCCGGCAGCCGCCGGGGGACTCGGGAGACCCAGTACTTC
CDR3 protein: CAGSRRGTRETQYF
D gene: -
clone size: -
J gene: TRBJ2-5
V gene: TRBV6-5

CDR3 DNA: TGTGCCAGCAGTTATCATAGGGGACGTACTGAAGCTTTCTTT
CDR3 protein: CASSYHRGRTEAFF
D gene: -
clone size: -
J gene: TRBJ1-1
V gene: TRBV2

CDR3 DNA: TGTGCCACCGGCCAGGGGGGGCCCCAGCATTTT
CDR3 protein: CATGQGGPQHF
D gene: TRBD1
clone size: -
J gene: TRBJ1-5
V gene: TRBV24-1

CDR3 DNA: TGTGCCAGCAGTGACAGGGGACAGGGTTTCGGGCAGCCCCAGCATTTT
CDR3 protein: CASSDRGQGFGQPQHF
D gene: TRBD1
clone size: -
J gene: TRBJ1-5
V gene: TRBV6-4

CDR3 DNA: TGTGCCAGCAGCCCGGACAGGGTCGGTACCGGGGAGCTGTTTTTT
CDR3 protein: CASSPDRVGTGELFF
D gene: TRBD1
clone size: -
J gene: TRBJ2-2
V gene: TRBV14

CDR3 DNA: TGTGCCAGCACCGGGACAGCTAATGAAAAACTGTTTTTT
CDR3 protein: CASTGTANEKLFF
D gene: TRBD1
clone size: -
J gene: TRBJ1-4
V gene: TRBV2

CDR3 DNA: TGTGCCATCACAGGGGTAGGGAACACTGAAGCTTTCTTT
CDR3 protein: CAITGVGNTEAFF
D gene: -
clone size: many
J gene: TRBJ1-1
V gene: TRBV10-3

CDR3 DNA: TGCAGTGCTAGCGGGGGTCAGTACTTC
CDR3 protein: CSASGGQYF
D gene: -
clone size: -
J gene: TRBJ2-5
V gene: TRBV20-1

CDR3 DNA: TGTGCCAGCAACTTGATTCCGATGAACACTGAAGCTTTCTTT
CDR3 protein: CASNLIPMNTEAFF
D gene: -
clone size: -
J gene: TRBJ1-1
V gene: TRBV7-3

CDR3 DNA: TGCAGCGTCTTAGGAATTCTCTCTGGAAACACCATATATTTT
CDR3 protein: CSVLGILSGNTIYF
D gene: -
clone size: -
J gene: TRBJ1-3
V gene: TRBV29-1

CDR3 DNA: TGTGCCAGCAGTCAGTCCCGGGACAGGAGCACTGAAGCTTTCTTT
CDR3 protein: CASSQSRDRSTEAFF
D gene: TRBD1
clone size: -
J gene: TRBJ1-1
V gene: TRBV12-3/TRBV12-4

CDR3 DNA: TGTGCCACCAGCAGAGACGAAGGGCTCTCCTACGAGCAGTACTTC
CDR3 protein: CATSRDEGLSYEQYF
D gene: -
clone size: -
J gene: TRBJ2-7
V gene: TRBV15

CDR3 DNA: TGTGCCAGCAGCCAAGTCGGGCCAGGGGGGAACACTGAAGCTTTCTTT
CDR3 protein: CASSQVGPGGNTEAFF
D gene: TRBD1
clone size: few
J gene: TRBJ1-1
V gene: TRBV7-9

CDR3 DNA: TGTGCCTGGAGTGCCCCGGACGGGAACTATGGCTACACCTTC
CDR3 protein: CAWSAPDGNYGYTF
D gene: -
clone size: once
J gene: TRBJ1-2
V gene: TRBV10-3

CDR3 DNA: TGTGCCAGCAGTTTGGGGGGCCTTCGGCTCGGGGAGCTGTTTTTT
CDR3 protein: CASSLGGLRLGELFF
D gene: -
clone size: -
J gene: TRBJ2-2
V gene: TRBV7-9

CDR3 DNA: TGCGCCAGCAGCCACACGCTAGGGGCCGGGTACACCGGGGAGCTGTTTTTT
CDR3 protein: CASSHTLGAGYTGELFF
D gene: -
clone size: -
J gene: TRBJ2-2
V gene: TRBV5-1

CDR3 DNA: TGCAGTGCTAGAGGGCCTCCGGGACAGGGGTTTTACACTGAAGCTTTCTTT
CDR3 protein: CSARGPPGQGFYTEAFF
D gene: TRBD1
clone size: few
J gene: TRBJ1-1
V gene: TRBV20-1

CDR3 DNA: TGTGCCCGATGGACAGCCGCTGGTTCACCCCTCCACTTT
CDR3 protein: CARWTAAGSPLHF
D gene: -
clone size: few
J gene: TRBJ1-6
V gene: TRBV6-7

CDR3 DNA: TGTGCCAGCAGCTCCGAAGGGACCCCCGGGGGGTACGAGCAGTACTTC
CDR3 protein: CASSSEGTPGGYEQYF
D gene: TRBD2
clone size: few
J gene: TRBJ2-7
V gene: TRBV7-8

CDR3 DNA: TGTGCCAGCAGTGAGGTCAGGGTCTATGGCTACACCTTC
CDR3 protein: CASSEVRVYGYTF
D gene: -
clone size: few
J gene: TRBJ1-2
V gene: TRBV2

CDR3 DNA: TGTGCCAGCCGGACAGGAGCCGATGAAAAACTGTTTTTT
CDR3 protein: CASRTGADEKLFF
D gene: TRBD1
clone size: -
J gene: TRBJ1-4
V gene: TRBV25-1

CDR3 DNA: TGCAGTGCTAAGCTTTCTGGAAACACCATATATTTT
CDR3 protein: CSAKLSGNTIYF
D gene: -
clone size: few
J gene: TRBJ1-3
V gene: TRBV20-1

CDR3 DNA: TGTGCCAGCAGCTTAATGGGGGGACAGGGAGACACCATATATTTT
CDR3 protein: CASSLMGGQGDTIYF
D gene: TRBD1
clone size: -
J gene: TRBJ1-3
V gene: TRBV9

CDR3 DNA: TGTGCCAGCAGCTTAGGCCGGGAGGATATGAACACTGAAGCTTTCTTT
CDR3 protein: CASSLGREDMNTEAFF
D gene: -
clone size: -
J gene: TRBJ1-1
V gene: TRBV13

CDR3 DNA: TGTGCCAGTAGTATATTGACGGGGGGTGATCACGGCTACACCTTC
CDR3 protein: CASSILTGGDHGYTF
D gene: -
clone size: -
J gene: TRBJ1-2
V gene: TRBV19

CDR3 DNA: TGTGCCATCAGTGAGGCGAGTCGCGGGTCTGAAGCTTTCTTT
CDR3 protein: CAISEASRGSEAFF
D gene: -
clone size: -
J gene: TRBJ1-1
V gene: TRBV10-3

CDR3 DNA: TGCAGTGCTGGACAGGGAGATAATGAAAAACTGTTTTTT
CDR3 protein: CSAGQGDNEKLFF
D gene: TRBD1
clone size: -
J gene: TRBJ1-4
V gene: TRBV20-1

CDR3 DNA: TGTGCCAGCAGTGCAGGAAACACCATGAATCAGCCCCAGCATTTT
CDR3 protein: CASSAGNTMNQPQHF
D gene: -
clone size: -
J gene: TRBJ1-5
V gene: TRBV6-1

CDR3 DNA: TGTGCCAGCAAGGGGGACTACGAGCAGTACTTC
CDR3 protein: CASKGDYEQYF
D gene: -
clone size: -
J gene: TRBJ2-7
V gene: TRBV25-1

CDR3 DNA: TGTGCCAGTAGCGGGGAGACGAATAATTCACCCCTCCACTTT
CDR3 protein: CASSGETNNSPLHF
D gene: -
clone size: -
J gene: TRBJ1-6
V gene: TRBV19

CDR3 DNA: TGTGCCAGCGTTCTGGGCCAGGGGGATCAGCCCCAGCATTTT
CDR3 protein: CASVLGQGDQPQHF
D gene: TRBD1
clone size: -
J gene: TRBJ1-5
V gene: TRBV2

CDR3 DNA: TGTGCCAGCAGCCTATCCGGCGACGACACTGAAGCTTTCTTT
CDR3 protein: CASSLSGDDTEAFF
D gene: -
clone size: many
J gene: TRBJ1-1
V gene: TRBV7-3

CDR3 DNA: TGTGCCAGCAGCTTACACAGGCGGACCAAGAACTATGGCTACACCTTC
CDR3 protein: CASSLHRRTKNYGYTF
D gene: -
clone size: -
J gene: TRBJ1-2
V gene: TRBV7-3

CDR3 DNA: TGTGCCACCAGCAGAAGGACAGGGTCCGGTCAGCCCCAGCATTTT
CDR3 protein: CATSRRTGSGQPQHF
D gene: TRBD1
clone size: many
J gene: TRBJ1-5
V gene: TRBV15

CDR3 DNA: TGTGCCAGCAGCAGAGAGCAGGGGGCGTGGGAGACCCAGTACTTC
CDR3 protein: CASSREQGAWETQYF
D gene: TRBD1
clone size: many
J gene: TRBJ2-5
V gene: TRBV7-2

CDR3 DNA: TGCAGTGCTACACCCCAGGGGTACACTGAAGCTTTCTTT
CDR3 protein: CSATPQGYTEAFF
D gene: -
clone size: -
J gene: TRBJ1-1
V gene: TRBV20-1

CDR3 DNA: TGTGCCAGCAGCTCTAGGACACCCCGGACCCAGTACTTC
CDR3 protein: CASSSRTPRTQYF
D gene: -
clone size: -
J gene: TRBJ2-5
V gene: TRBV7-8

CDR3 DNA: TGTGCCAGCTTGGGACTAGCGGGGCAAGAGACCCAGTACTTC
CDR3 protein: CASLGLAGQETQYF
D gene: TRBD2
clone size: -
J gene: TRBJ2-5
V gene: TRBV25-1

CDR3 DNA: TGCAGCGCTGTGACAGGGCTGAACACTGGAGCTTTCTTT
CDR3 protein: CSAVTGLNTGAFF
D gene: TRBD1
clone size: -
J gene: TRBJ1-1
V gene: TRBV29-1

CDR3 DNA: TGTGCCACCAGCACCGGACGGGACTGTAATTTT
CDR3 protein: CATSTGRDCNF
D gene: -
clone size: -
J gene: TRBJ1-5
V gene: TRBV15

CDR3 DNA: TGTGCCAGCAGCCAAGGGGGTCGGCGTACTGAAGCTTTCTTT
CDR3 protein: CASSQGGRRTEAFF
D gene: -
clone size: few
J gene: TRBJ1-1
V gene: TRBV14

CDR3 DNA: TGTGCCAGCAAGGGAGTACTTAACACTGAAGCTTTCTTT
CDR3 protein: CASKGVLNTEAFF
D gene: -
clone size: -
J gene: TRBJ1-1
V gene: TRBV6-1

CDR3 DNA: TGTGCCAGCAGCTTAAAAGGATCCAAGTACTTC
CDR3 protein: CASSLKGSKYF
D gene: -
clone size: -
J gene: TRBJ2-7
V gene: TRBV7-9

CDR3 DNA: TGCAGCGTTGGGAGACTAGCGAACTACGAGCAGTACTTC
CDR3 protein: CSVGRLANYEQYF
D gene: TRBD2
clone size: -
J gene: TRBJ2-7
V gene: TRBV29-1

CDR3 DNA: TGCGCCAGCAGCTTGAATGAGGGGATGAGCGGCTACACCTTC
CDR3 protein: CASSLNEGMSGYTF
D gene: -
clone size: -
J gene: TRBJ1-2
V gene: TRBV5-1

CDR3 DNA: TGTGCCAGCAGCCCGGGACTGGAAGGGGATGAGTGGAATTCACCCCTCCACTTT
CDR3 protein: CASSPGLEGDEWNSPLHF
D gene: -
clone size: -
J gene: TRBJ1-6
V gene: TRBV7-2

CDR3 DNA: TGTGCCAGCAGTTTATCCGGCAGGGAAGGTCAGCCCCAGCATTTT
CDR3 protein: CASSLSGREGQPQHF
D gene: -
clone size: -
J gene: TRBJ1-5
V gene: TRBV7-9

CDR3 DNA: TGTGCCAGCAGCTTAGACGGACAGGGGGCTGGAAACACCTTC
CDR3 protein: CASSLDGQGAGNTF
D gene: TRBD1
clone size: -
J gene: TRBJ1-2
V gene: TRBV7-2

CDR3 DNA: TGCAGAAAAGGGTTTGGCTACACCTTC
CDR3 protein: CRKGFGYTF
D gene: -
clone size: -
J gene: TRBJ1-2
V gene: TRBV29-1

CDR3 DNA: TGCAGCGCTAGAAGGGACAGGAACACCGGGGAGCTGTTTTTT
CDR3 protein: CSARRDRNTGELFF
D gene: TRBD1
clone size: few
J gene: TRBJ2-2
V gene: TRBV29-1

CDR3 DNA: TGTGCCACCAGCAGCGACAGGGTTGGGGCCAACGTCCTGACTTTC
CDR3 protein: CATSSDRVGANVLTF
D gene: TRBD1
clone size: -
J gene: TRBJ2-6
V gene: TRBV15

CDR3 DNA: TGCAGTGCTAGAGATCGAGGGTGGGGAAACACCATATATTTT
CDR3 protein: CSARDRGWGNTIYF
D gene: -
clone size: many
J gene: TRBJ1-3
V gene: TRBV20-1

CDR3 DNA: TGTGCCAGCAGTTATACCACAACAGGGGGCGTTGGCTACACCTTC
CDR3 protein: CASSYTTTGGVGYTF
D gene: TRBD1
clone size: few
J gene: TRBJ1-2
V gene: TRBV6-5